Below, one TCR beta chain is given with its context. Original analysis: Reference gene primer amplification gave nucleated cell count estimates. Measured with immunoSEQ multiplex PCR; TCRdb has only the in-frame clones, and not every one. V and J calls plus clone size are reproduced from that table; the DNA served to infer D and trimming. The table has nearly 65,000 clones, about 88% seen once. The data were obtained in a study of blood T cell repertoires in COVID-19. Overall study context: Italy, Spain and the United States were the sources of the convalescent and acute COVID-19 samples. From T cells, B-cell-depleted T cells, or PBMCs came the material, which was cDNA or gDNA.

Material for sequencing was peripheral blood. The sequence was obtained from a human donor in a cohort sampled during active COVID-19.

The CDR3 region is CASSLTPPGQGLIGYTF. CDR3 nucleotides: TGTGCCAGCAGTCTGACCCCTCCGGGACAGGGATTAATTGGCTACACCTTC. The rearrangement joins TRBV27 to TRBJ1-2, with 9 bases identical to TRBD1. The CDR3 is 17 residues long. With 5 bases clipped from V and 7 bases from J, the junction kept 17 bases outside the gene matches. Germline CDR1 MNHEY, CDR2 SMNVEV (reference sequence).